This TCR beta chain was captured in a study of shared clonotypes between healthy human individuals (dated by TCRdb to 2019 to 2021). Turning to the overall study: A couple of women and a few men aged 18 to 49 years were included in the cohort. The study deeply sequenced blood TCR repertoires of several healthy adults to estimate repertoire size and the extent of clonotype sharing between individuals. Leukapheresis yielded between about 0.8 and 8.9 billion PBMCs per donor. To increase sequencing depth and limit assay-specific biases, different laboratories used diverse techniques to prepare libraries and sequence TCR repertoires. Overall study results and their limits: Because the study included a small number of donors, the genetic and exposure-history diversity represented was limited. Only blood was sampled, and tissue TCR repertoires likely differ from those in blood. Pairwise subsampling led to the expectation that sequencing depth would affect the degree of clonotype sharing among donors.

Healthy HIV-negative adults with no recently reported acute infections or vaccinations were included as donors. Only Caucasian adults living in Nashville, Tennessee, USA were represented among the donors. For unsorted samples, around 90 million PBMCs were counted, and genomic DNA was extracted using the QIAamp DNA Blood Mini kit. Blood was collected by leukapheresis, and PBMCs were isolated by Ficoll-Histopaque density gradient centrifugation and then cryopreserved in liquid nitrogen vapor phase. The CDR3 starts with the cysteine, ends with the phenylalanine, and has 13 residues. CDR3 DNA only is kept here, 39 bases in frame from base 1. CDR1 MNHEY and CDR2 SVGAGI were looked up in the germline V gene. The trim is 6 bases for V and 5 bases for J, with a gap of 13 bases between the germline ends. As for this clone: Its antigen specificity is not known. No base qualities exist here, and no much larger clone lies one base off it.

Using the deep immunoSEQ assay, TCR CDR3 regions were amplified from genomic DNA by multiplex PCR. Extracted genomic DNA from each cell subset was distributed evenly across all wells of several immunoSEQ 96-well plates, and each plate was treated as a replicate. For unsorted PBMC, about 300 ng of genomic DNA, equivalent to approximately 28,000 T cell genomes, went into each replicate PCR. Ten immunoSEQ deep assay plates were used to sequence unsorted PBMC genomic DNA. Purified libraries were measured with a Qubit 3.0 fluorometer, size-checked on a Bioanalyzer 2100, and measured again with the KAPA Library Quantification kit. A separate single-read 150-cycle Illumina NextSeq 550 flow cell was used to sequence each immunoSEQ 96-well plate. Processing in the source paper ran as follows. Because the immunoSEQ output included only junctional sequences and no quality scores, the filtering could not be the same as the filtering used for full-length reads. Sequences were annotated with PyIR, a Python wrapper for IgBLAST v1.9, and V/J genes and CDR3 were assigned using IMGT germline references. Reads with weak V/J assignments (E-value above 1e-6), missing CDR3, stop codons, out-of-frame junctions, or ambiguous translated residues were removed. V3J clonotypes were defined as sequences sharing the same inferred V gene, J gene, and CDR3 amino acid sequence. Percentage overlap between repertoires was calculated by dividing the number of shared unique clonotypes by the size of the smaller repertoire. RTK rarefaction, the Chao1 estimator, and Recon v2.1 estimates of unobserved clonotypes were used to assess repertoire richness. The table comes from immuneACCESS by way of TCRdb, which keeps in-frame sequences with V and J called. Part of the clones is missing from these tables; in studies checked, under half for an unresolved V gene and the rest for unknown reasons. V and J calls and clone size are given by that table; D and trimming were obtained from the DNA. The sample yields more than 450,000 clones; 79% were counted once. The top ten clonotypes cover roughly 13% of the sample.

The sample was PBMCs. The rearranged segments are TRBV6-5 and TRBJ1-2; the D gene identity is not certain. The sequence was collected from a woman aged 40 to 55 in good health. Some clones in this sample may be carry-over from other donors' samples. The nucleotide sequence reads TGTGCCAGCAGCCTCCACCGGGTGTATGGCTACACCTTC. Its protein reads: CASSLHRVYGYTF.